This entry features one TCR beta chain sequence. This sample was taken from a study of immune characterization of retroperitoneal liposarcoma. CDR1 SGHTA and CDR2 FQGNSA come from the germline V gene. The CDR3 consists of 15 residues. V dropped 2 bases and J dropped 2; count of bases not matched to a gene: 4. From the PCR reads, TCRdb called clonotypes with MiXCR, one entry per CDR3 protein. This table holds around 1,000 distinct CDR3 sequences, less than 20% found once. The origin of this receptor is a male donor with retroperitoneal liposarcoma. Source material: tumor tissue. This chain joins TRBV7-2 and TRBJ2-3; 7 bases are a match to TRBD1. DNA of the CDR3: TGTGCCAGCAGCTTAAGGGGGCAAGCCACAGATACGCAGTATTTT. Its protein is CASSLRGQATDTQYF. The full variable domain, completed using reference TRBV7-2 and TRBJ2-3, is GAGVSQSPSNKVTEKGKDVELRCDPISGHTALYWYRQSLGQGLEFLIYFQGNSAPDKSGLPSDRFSAERTGGSVSTLTIQRTQQEDSAVYLCASSLRGQATDTQYFGPGTRLTVL.